This T cell receptor (beta chain) was found in a study of post-analysis software for immune sequencing data. Whole-study findings and limits: Relative to controls, patients had 4 or 5 TRBV segments at higher frequency, with TRBV5-6, TRBV5-1 and TRBV20-1 among these.

The junction had 2 bases not matched to a gene; V was cut back by 8 bases and J by 2 bases. This CDR3 is 12 amino acids long. In germline, CDR1 is ENHRY, CDR2 SYGVKD. This clonotype occurred a few times. Its cognate antigen is unknown. Unique-molecular-identifier-tagged TCR beta cDNA libraries were used. From the PCR reads, TCRdb called clonotypes with MiXCR, one entry per CDR3 protein. Of about 770,000 distinct CDR3 sequences listed, around 45% are singletons. The clonotype comes from a girl under 18 with multiple sclerosis. The chain carries TRBV10-3 and TRBJ1-2, with TRBD1 matching over 7 bases. Material for sequencing was blood. CDR3 protein: CAIETGNYGYTF. As DNA, the CDR3 is TGTGCCATCGAGACAGGGAACTATGGCTACACCTTC.